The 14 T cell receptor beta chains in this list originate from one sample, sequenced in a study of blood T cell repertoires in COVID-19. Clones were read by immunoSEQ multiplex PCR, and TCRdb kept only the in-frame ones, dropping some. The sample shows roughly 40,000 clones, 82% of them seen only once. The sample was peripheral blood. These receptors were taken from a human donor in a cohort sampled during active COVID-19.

The DNA of the CDR3 is TGTGCCAGCAGAGAAACTCCGCACGCAGGCTACGAGCAGTACTTC. This translates into CASRETPHAGYEQYF. The V gene is TRBV2, the J gene TRBJ2-7; D is undetermined. The germline CDR1 and CDR2 sequences are SNHLY and FYNNEI. V was pared by 6 bases and J by 3 bases, with 18 bases between. The CDR3 is 15 amino acids.

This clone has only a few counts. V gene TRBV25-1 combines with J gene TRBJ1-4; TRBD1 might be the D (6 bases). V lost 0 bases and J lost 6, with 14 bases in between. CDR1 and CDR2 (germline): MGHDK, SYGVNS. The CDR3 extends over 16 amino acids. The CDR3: CASSEYSQGRDEKLFF. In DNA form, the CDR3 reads TGTGCCAGCAGTGAATACTCACAGGGAAGGGATGAAAAACTGTTTTTT.

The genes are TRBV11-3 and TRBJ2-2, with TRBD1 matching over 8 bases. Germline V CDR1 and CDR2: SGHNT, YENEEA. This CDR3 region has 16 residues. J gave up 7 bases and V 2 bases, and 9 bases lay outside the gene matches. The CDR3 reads CASSLWAQGGGGELFF. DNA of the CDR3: TGTGCCAGCAGCTTATGGGCACAGGGGGGCGGCGGGGAGCTGTTTTTT.

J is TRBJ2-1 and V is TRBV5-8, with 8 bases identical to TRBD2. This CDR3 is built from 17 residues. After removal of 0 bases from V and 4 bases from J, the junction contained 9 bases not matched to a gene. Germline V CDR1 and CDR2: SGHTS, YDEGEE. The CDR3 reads CASSLALGEREYNEQFF. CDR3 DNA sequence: TGTGCCAGCAGCTTGGCTTTAGGGGAGCGGGAGTACAATGAGCAGTTCTTC.

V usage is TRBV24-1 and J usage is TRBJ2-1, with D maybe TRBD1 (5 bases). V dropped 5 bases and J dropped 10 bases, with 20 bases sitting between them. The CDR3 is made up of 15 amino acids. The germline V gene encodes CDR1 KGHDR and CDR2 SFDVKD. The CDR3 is CATSASGPPGREQFF. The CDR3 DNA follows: TGTGCCACCAGTGCCTCCGGGCCCCCAGGGCGGGAGCAGTTCTTC.

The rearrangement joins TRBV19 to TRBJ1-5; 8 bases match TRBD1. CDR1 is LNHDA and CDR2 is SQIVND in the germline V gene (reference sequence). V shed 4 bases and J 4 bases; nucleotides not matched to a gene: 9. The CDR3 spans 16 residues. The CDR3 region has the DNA TGTGCCAGTAGTACCGGGGACAGGCGAGCGAATCAGCCCCAGCATTTT. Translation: CASSTGDRRANQPQHF.

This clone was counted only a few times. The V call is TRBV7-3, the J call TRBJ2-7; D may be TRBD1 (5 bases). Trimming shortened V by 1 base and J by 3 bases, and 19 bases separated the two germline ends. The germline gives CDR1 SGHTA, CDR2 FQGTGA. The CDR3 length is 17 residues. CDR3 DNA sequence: TGTGCCAGCAGCTTAAAGCCTATAGGGGTGGGGCGCTACGAGCAGTACTTC. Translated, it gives CASSLKPIGVGRYEQYF. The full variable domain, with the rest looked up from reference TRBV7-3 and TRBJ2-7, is GAGVSQTPSNKVTEKGKYVELRCDPISGHTALYWYRQSLGQGPEFLIYFQGTGAADDSGLPNDRFFAVRPEGSVSTLKIQRTERGDSAVYLCASSLKPIGVGRYEQYFGPGTRLTVT.

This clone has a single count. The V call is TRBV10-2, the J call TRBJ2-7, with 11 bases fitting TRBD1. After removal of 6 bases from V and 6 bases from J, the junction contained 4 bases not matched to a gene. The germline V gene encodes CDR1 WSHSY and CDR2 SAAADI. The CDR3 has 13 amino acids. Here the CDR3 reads CASSPDRGLEQYF. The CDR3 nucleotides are TGCGCCAGCAGCCCGGACAGGGGGCTCGAGCAGTACTTC.

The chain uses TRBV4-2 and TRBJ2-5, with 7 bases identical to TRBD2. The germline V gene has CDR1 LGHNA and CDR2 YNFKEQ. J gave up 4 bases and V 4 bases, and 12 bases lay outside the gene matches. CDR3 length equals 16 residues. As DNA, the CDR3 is TGTGCCAGCAGCCGTCCCGAGGCGGGAGATGGAGAGACCCAGTACTTC. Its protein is CASSRPEAGDGETQYF.

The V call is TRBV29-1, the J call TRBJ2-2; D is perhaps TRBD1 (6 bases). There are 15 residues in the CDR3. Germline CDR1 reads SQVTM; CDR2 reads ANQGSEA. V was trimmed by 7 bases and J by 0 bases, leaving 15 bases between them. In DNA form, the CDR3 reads TGCAGCGCCCGAAGGGGGAGCTCGAACACCGGGGAGCTGTTTTTT. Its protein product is CSARRGSSNTGELFF.

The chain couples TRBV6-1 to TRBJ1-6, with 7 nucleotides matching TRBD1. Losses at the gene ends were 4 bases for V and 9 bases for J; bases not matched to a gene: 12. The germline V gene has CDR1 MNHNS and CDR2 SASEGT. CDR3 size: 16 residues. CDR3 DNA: TGTGCCAGCAGTGCCCGGACAGGAGGGCTAGGTTCACCCCTCCACTTT. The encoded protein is CASSARTGGLGSPLHF.

CDR3 nucleotides: TGCGCCAGCAGCTTGTATACGGGGGAGGTCCTTTTAGAGCAGTACTTC. It codes for CASSLYTGEVLLEQYF. V and J are TRBV5-1 and TRBJ2-7; D is possibly TRBD2 (6 bases). The CDR3 sequence is 16 residues long. Germline values: CDR1 SGHRS, CDR2 YFSETQ. V dropped 1 base and J dropped 7 bases, with 21 bases sitting between them.

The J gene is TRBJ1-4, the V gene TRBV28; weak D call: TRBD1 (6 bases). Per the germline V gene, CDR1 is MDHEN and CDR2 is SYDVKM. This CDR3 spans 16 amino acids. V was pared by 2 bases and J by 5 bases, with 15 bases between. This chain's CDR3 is CASSLGGRGGNEKLFF. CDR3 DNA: TGTGCCAGCAGTTTAGGAGGGAGGGGGGGAAATGAAAAACTGTTTTTT.

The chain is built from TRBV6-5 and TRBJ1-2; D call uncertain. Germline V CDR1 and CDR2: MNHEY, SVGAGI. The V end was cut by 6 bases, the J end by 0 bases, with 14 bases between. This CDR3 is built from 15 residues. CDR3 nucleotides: TGTGCCAGCAGCCCGGATGGGCACGCTAACTATGGCTACACCTTC. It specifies CASSPDGHANYGYTF.